This TCR beta chain was recorded in a study of early T cells in non-severe SARS-CoV-2 infection (dated by TCRdb to 2020 to 2023). Study-wide context: TCR sequencing used bulk RNA from unsorted whole blood, so alpha and beta chains could not be paired. The full study reports these points: VDJdb matching was skewed toward anti-spike CD8 responses and likely underestimated virus-specific expansions, missing private and CD4 specificities.

The library was made by 5' RACE. TCRdb lists the instrument as NextSeq 500. In the TCR library protocol, unique molecular identifiers were attached to individual cDNA molecules to correct for PCR bias and sequencing error. TCR alpha and beta chains were both sequenced, and the abundances of alpha and beta sequences in each sample were closely correlated with each other. The study's processing was this. Decombinator V4 was used to annotate the V gene, J gene and CDR3 of the TCR sequences. TCRs were defined as expanded if a significant change between any two time points was detected under a Poisson model with p below 0.0001. Abundances of TCRs were expressed as counts per million after normalisation to the total number of TCRs sequenced in each sample. TRAV1-2 paired with TRAJ12, TRAJ20 or TRAJ33 defined MAIT TCRs, while TRAV10 paired with TRAJ18 defined iNKT TCRs. VDJdb, accessed 1 November 2021, was searched for CMV, EBV and SARS-CoV-2 annotated TCRs, excluding TCRs annotated for multiple antigens. TCRdb reworked the public reads: Q25 trimming with fastp, MiXCR clone assembly, productive beta chains retained. Duplicate CDR3 protein sequences are folded into a single record with the most common DNA and genes. The V and J calls reflect TCRdb's pipeline rather than the authors' work. Across this sample there are roughly 72,000 distinct CDR3 sequences, with about 13% seen only once. Jointly, the top ten make up about 1.1% of the sample.

Including cysteine and phenylalanine, the CDR3 has 14 amino acids. This entry keeps only the CDR3 DNA: 42 bases, framed from base 1. According to the germline V gene (reference sequence), CDR1 reads SGHKS and CDR2 reads YYEKEE. The study was a case-control design nested within a healthcare worker cohort in London, UK, with weekly nasopharyngeal swab PCR tests and blood sampling. Healthcare workers were recruited during the week of the UK lockdown, between 23 and 31 March 2020, and followed weekly for up to roughly 15 weeks. With respect to this clonotype: Which antigen it targets is not known. No base-level quality is on record; no much larger clone is a single base apart.

The sequence was obtained from an adult who was a healthcare worker with PCR-confirmed SARS-CoV-2 infection or an uninfected control (not recorded which). The chain was built from TRBV5-5 and TRBJ2-3; TRBD2 aligns with 9 central bases. Input material: whole blood. This receptor has the CDR3 CGSTGTSLTDTQYF. The DNA reads TGTGGAAGTACCGGGACTAGCTTGACAGATACGCAGTATTTT. With the rest looked up from the reference TRBV5-5 and TRBJ2-3 genes rather than sequenced, the full variable domain is DAGVTQSPTHLIKTRGQQVTLRCSPISGHKSVSWYQQVLGQGPQFIFQYYEKEERGRGNFPDRFSARQFPNYSSELNVNALLLGDSALYLCGSTGTSLTDTQYFGPGTRLTVL.